These 17 T cell receptor beta chains were all obtained from the same sample, sequenced in a study of CD8 T cells in Susac syndrome. With random hexamers, reverse transcription was performed on about 0.5 to 1 ug of RNA. TCRdb re-called the immunoSEQ multiplex PCR reads through MiXCR, storing one row per CDR3 protein. The sample consists of around 150,000 distinct CDR3 sequences, less than 95% of them appearing once. The sample consisted of CD4+ T cells from PBMCs. All receptors come from a human donor with multiple sclerosis.

The rearrangement links TRBV6-2 or TRBV6-3 to TRBJ2-1; TRBD1 aligns across 10 bases. The length of the CDR3 is 16 residues. CDR1 is MNHEY and CDR2 is SVGEGT in the germline V gene. The V and J ends lost 8 bases and 6 bases, in that order; junction bases with no gene match: 13. This CDR3 is CASRAGGTGAGNEQFF. The CDR3, as DNA: TGTGCCAGCCGAGCGGGCGGGACAGGGGCTGGCAATGAGCAGTTCTTC.

The chain uses TRBV30 and TRBJ2-5; TRBD1 aligns across 7 bases. Losses at the gene ends were 5 bases for V and 6 bases for J; bases not matched to a gene: 9. CDR3 size: 13 residues. The V gene's germline CDR1 is GTSNPN and CDR2 SVGIG (reference sequence). CDR3 coding DNA: TGTGCCTGGGGGTTTACAGGGGTCCAGACCCAGTACTTC. Its protein is CAWGFTGVQTQYF.

This clonotype is a singleton in its sample. The V call is TRBV11-2, the J call TRBJ1-5; 9 positions agree with TRBD1. This CDR3 spans 16 amino acids. Trimming at V came to 0 bases and at J to 4 bases, leaving 4 bases not matched to a gene. The germline CDR1 and CDR2 sequences are SGHAT and FQNNGV. CDR3 in amino acids: CASSLDLGTGNQPQHF. The DNA of the CDR3 is TGTGCCAGCAGCTTAGATTTGGGGACAGGGAATCAGCCCCAGCATTTT.

This clonotype was observed once. The rearrangement uses TRBV7-9 and TRBJ1-1; D call uncertain. This CDR3 region has 14 residues. Germline CDR1 SEHNR, CDR2 FQNEAQ (reference sequence). Trimming took 3 bases from V and 1 from J, leaving 9 bases between them. As DNA, the CDR3 is TGTGCCAGCAGCTTTCCAGGTGAGAACACTGAAGCTTTCTTT. Translated, it gives CASSFPGENTEAFF.

The chain couples TRBV7-2 to TRBJ2-5; D is undetermined. Germline V gene data show CDR1 as SGHTA and CDR2 as FQGNSA. CDR3 size: 11 residues. Trimming pared 7 bases from V and 5 bases from J, leaving 8 bases between. The DNA of the CDR3 is TGTGCCAGCACCTCTCGGGAGACCCAGTACTTC. It encodes CASTSRETQYF. Full variable domain (remainder filled in from reference TRBV7-2 and TRBJ2-5): GAGVSQSPSNKVTEKGKDVELRCDPISGHTALYWYRQSLGQGLEFLIYFQGNSAPDKSGLPSDRFSAERTGGSVSTLTIQRTQQEDSAVYLCASTSRETQYFGPGTRLLVL.

The V call is TRBV27, the J call TRBJ2-5, with TRBD1 matching over 7 bases. V trimming: 6 bases; J trimming: 4 bases; junction bases outside the gene matches: 8. This CDR3 spans 14 amino acids. CDR1 is MNHEY, CDR2 SMNVEV, per germline (reference sequence). CDR3 DNA: TGTGCCAGCAGGTCTCTCCGGGACAGAGAGACCCAGTACTTC. Protein sequence: CASRSLRDRETQYF.

J is TRBJ2-1 and V is TRBV7-7, with D possibly TRBD1 on 5 matching bases. CDR3 size: 14 residues. The germline V gene has CDR1 SSHAT and CDR2 FNYEAQ (reference sequence). Trimming removed 4 bases from V and 8 bases from J, with 15 bases in between. CDR3 coding DNA: TGTGCCAGCAGCTATGGGGCCGCGCCGGATGAGCAGTTCTTC. Its protein product is CASSYGAAPDEQFF.

This chain links TRBV6-2 or TRBV6-3 with TRBJ1-1; D uncertain. In germline, CDR1 is MNHEY, CDR2 SVGEGT. With 6 bases removed from V and 7 bases from J, the gap between germline ends came to 9 bases. This CDR3 has 11 amino acids. CDR3: CASRELGEAFF. CDR3 in DNA: TGTGCCAGCAGGGAACTTGGTGAAGCTTTCTTT.

This chain links TRBV28 with TRBJ1-1; D call uncertain. The length of the CDR3 is 11 residues. Germline CDR1 MDHEN, CDR2 SYDVKM. Trimming cost V 4 bases and J 7 bases, with 7 bases left between them. CDR3 amino acids: CASSSALEAFF. In nucleotides, the CDR3 is TGTGCCAGCAGTTCCGCGCTTGAAGCTTTCTTT.

The CDR3, as DNA: TGTGCCAGCAGCCCTATTTTCGGACAAGAGACCGGGGAGCTGTTTTTT. Its protein is CASSPIFGQETGELFF. The chain has TRBV11-3 and TRBJ2-2; D is possibly TRBD1 (5 bases). This CDR3 region has 16 residues. V was pared by 5 bases and J by 5 bases, with 18 bases between. Germline V lookup: CDR1 SGHNT, CDR2 YENEEA. Variable domain in full (rest from reference TRBV11-3 and TRBJ2-2): EAGVVQSPRYKIIEKKQPVAFWCNPISGHNTLYWYLQNLGQGPELLIRYENEEAVDDSQLPKDRFSAERLKGVDSTLKIQPAELGDSAVYLCASSPIFGQETGELFFGEGSRLTVL.

V gene TRBV30 combines with J gene TRBJ1-2; D is undetermined. Trimming cost V 7 bases and J 0 bases, with 6 bases left between them. This CDR3 region has 11 residues. Germline lookup yields CDR1 GTSNPN and CDR2 SVGIG (reference sequence). CDR3 DNA sequence: TGTGCCTCGGCCTCTAACTATGGCTACACCTTC. As protein: CASASNYGYTF.

The chain recombines TRBV18 with TRBJ1-1, with 7 bases fitting TRBD1. The CDR3 is 13 amino acids. Germline V gene sequence: CDR1 KGHSH, CDR2 LQKENI. The J segment lost 7 bases and the V segment lost 5 bases, leaving 7 bases of the junction unmatched. CDR3 sequence reads: CASSTRGQDEAFF. CDR3 nucleotides: TGTGCCAGCTCAACAAGGGGGCAGGATGAAGCTTTCTTT.

J is TRBJ2-7 and V is TRBV30; D is undetermined. V lost 0 bases, J lost 2 bases, and 20 bases lay in between. There are 17 residues in the CDR3. The germline CDR1 and CDR2 sequences are GTSNPN and SVGIG (reference sequence). The CDR3 coding sequence is TGTGCCTGGAGTGTAGTCAAGGTGCTGGGCCTTACCTACGAGCAGTACTTC. It specifies CAWSVVKVLGLTYEQYF.

The chain links TRBV20-1 to TRBJ2-6; D gene unclear. The CDR3 covers 13 residues. With 6 bases removed from V and 1 base from J, the gap between germline ends came to 7 bases. Germline CDR1 DFQATT, CDR2 SNEGSKA (reference sequence). CDR3: CSAQMSGANVLTF. CDR3 sequence (DNA): TGCAGTGCCCAGATGTCTGGGGCCAACGTCCTGACTTTC.

The CDR3 DNA reads TGTGCCACCAGCCCCAGGGACTACTACAATGAGCAGTTCTTC. Protein sequence: CATSPRDYYNEQFF. This chain joins TRBV15 and TRBJ2-1, with 7 bases that match TRBD2. The V segment lost 5 bases and the J segment 3 bases; nucleotides outside the gene matches: 4. The germline V gene has CDR1 LNHNV and CDR2 YYDKDF (reference sequence). CDR3 length: 14 residues.

The table lists this clonotype with a count of one. The CDR3 reads CAGNPAGAETQYF. The CDR3 DNA reads TGTGCCGGGAATCCAGCGGGAGCGGAGACCCAGTACTTC. The V and J genes are TRBV30 and TRBJ2-5, with 8 bases matching TRBD2. The CDR3 spans 13 residues. Germline CDR1 is GTSNPN and CDR2 is SVGIG (reference sequence). With V trimmed by 8 bases and J by 5 bases, 10 bases remained unmatched.

The CDR3 loop is CASSQWEGTAVYF. As DNA, the CDR3 is TGTGCCAGCAGCCAATGGGAGGGGACTGCGGTGTACTTC. The J gene is TRBJ2-5, the V gene TRBV3-1; TRBD2 matches at 7 bases. This CDR3 comprises 13 residues. The V gene's germline CDR1 is LGHDT and CDR2 YNNKEL (reference sequence). The trim removed 2 bases at V and 13 bases at J, leaving 10 bases unmatched.